This TCR beta chain comes out of a study of shared clonotypes between healthy human individuals. At the deep level, the assay was run. How the authors handled the data: As immunoSEQ supplied junction-only sequences (without quality scores), filtering differed. The data were produced by immunoSEQ multiplex PCR, yet TCRdb's version contains in-frame clones alone and is incomplete. V, J and clone size are those of that table, while D and trimming were read from the DNA. Of a few million clones in the sample, more than 80% were seen once. In regard to this clone: Its antigen is unidentified. Other nucleotide sequences from this sample produce the same CDR3.

CD45RA+ naive and CD45RA-negative memory subsets were separated from CD4+ cells. Trimming pared 2 bases from V and 0 bases from J, leaving 5 bases between. This CDR3 has 14 residues. Looked up from germline, CDR1 is KGHSH and CDR2 is LQKENI. Study-level findings and limits: The study's rarefaction showed incomplete sorted-subset sequencing despite large depth.

The TCR originated in a man aged 18 to 35 in good health. This chain uses TRBV18 with TRBJ1-3; D gene unclear. Specimen: naive CD4+ T cells sorted from blood. Specified subset: CD45RA+ positively selected. Written as DNA, the CDR3 is TGTGCCAGCTCACCAGTTGACTCTGGAAACACCATATATTTT. Translating gives CASSPVDSGNTIYF.